The clone carrying this T cell receptor beta chain was seen a few times. Its antigen remains unidentified. This sample is part of a study of CD8 T cells in ankylosing spondylitis. 5'-RACE, quantitative and with molecular barcodes, yielded the TCR beta libraries. Using its own MiXCR run on the 5' RACE reads, TCRdb lists one record per CDR3 protein. Counted here are around 220,000 distinct CDR3 sequences, around 16% occurring once; the ten biggest clones make up about two fifths. This CDR3 is 15 amino acids long. V lost 4 bases, J lost 4 bases, and 14 bases lay in between. The V gene's germline CDR1 is SEHNR and CDR2 FQNEAQ (reference sequence). Study-wide findings and caveats: Seemingly characteristic of ankylosing spondylitis blood was a TCR beta motif consisting of eight highly homologous variants. Clones linked to disease were reported to show significant enrichment in matched ankylosing spondylitis synovial fluid. Reports of some motif variants in reactive arthritis synovial fluid and blood predate this one.

Sequenced input: blood, either unsorted or a sorted T cell fraction (not recorded which). V and J are TRBV7-9 and TRBJ2-1; either TRBD1 or TRBD2 may supply D (5 bases each). This sequence was found in a male donor with ankylosing spondylitis. In nucleotides, the CDR3 is TGTGCCAGCAGCTCACGGGACCCCCCATACAATGAGCAGTTCTTC. Amino acid sequence: CASSSRDPPYNEQFF.